The source of this T cell receptor (beta chain) is a study of shared clonotypes between healthy human individuals. The CDR3 has 13 amino acids. The ends were cut back, 6 bases at V and 4 bases at J, with 9 bases in the middle. Germline CDR1 MNHEY, CDR2 SMNVEV (reference sequence). Selected positively for CCR7 and CD45RO-negative, naive CD8 cells excluded terminally differentiated effector memory CD45RA+ cells. Clones were sequenced by immunoSEQ multiplex PCR, and TCRdb holds only the in-frame ones, with some missing. This sample has some 2 million clones, with around 96% found just once. The genes are TRBV27 and TRBJ1-4; D is ambiguous. The clonotype was recovered from a man between 18 and 29 years old in good health. Material: naive CD8+ T cells sorted from blood. Here the CDR3 reads CASSPLFNEKLFF. The CDR3 coding sequence is TGTGCCAGCAGCCCCCTTTTTAATGAAAAACTGTTTTTT.